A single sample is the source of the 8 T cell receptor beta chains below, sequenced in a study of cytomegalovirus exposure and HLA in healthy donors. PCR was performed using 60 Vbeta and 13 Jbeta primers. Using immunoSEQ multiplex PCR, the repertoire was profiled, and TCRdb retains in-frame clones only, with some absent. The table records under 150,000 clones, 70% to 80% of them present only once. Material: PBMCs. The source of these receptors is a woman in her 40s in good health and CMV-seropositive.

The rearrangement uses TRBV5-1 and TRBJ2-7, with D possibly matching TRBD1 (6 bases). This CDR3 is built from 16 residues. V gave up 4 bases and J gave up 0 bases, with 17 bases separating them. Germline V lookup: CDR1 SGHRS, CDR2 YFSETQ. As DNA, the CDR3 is TGCGCCAGCAGCCCTGGGGGCGGCGATATCTCCTACGAGCAGTACTTC. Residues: CASSPGGGDISYEQYF.

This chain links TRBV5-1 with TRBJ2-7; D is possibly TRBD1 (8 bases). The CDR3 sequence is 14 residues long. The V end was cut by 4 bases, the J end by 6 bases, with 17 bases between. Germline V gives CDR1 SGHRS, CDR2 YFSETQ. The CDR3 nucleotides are TGCGCCAGCAGCCTCTTACAGGGGGGGCGCGAGCAGTACTTC. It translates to CASSLLQGGREQYF.

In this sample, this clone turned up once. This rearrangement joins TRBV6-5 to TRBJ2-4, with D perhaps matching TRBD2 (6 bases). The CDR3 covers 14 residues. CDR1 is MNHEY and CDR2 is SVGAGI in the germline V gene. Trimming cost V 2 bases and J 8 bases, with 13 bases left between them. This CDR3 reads CASSYKFSGDIQYF. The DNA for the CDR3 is TGTGCCAGCAGTTACAAGTTTTCGGGGGACATTCAGTACTTC.

The CDR3 DNA is TGCGCCAGCAGCCCAGGACAGGGGAACAGGTACAATGAGCAGTTCTTC. As protein: CASSPGQGNRYNEQFF. The chain couples TRBV5-1 to TRBJ2-1; 9 nucleotides agree with TRBD1. The ends lost 4 bases at V and 4 bases at J; junction bases unmatched: 9. Germline V lookup: CDR1 SGHRS, CDR2 YFSETQ. This CDR3 has 16 amino acids. Filled out from reference TRBV5-1 and TRBJ2-1, the complete variable domain reads KAGVTQTPRYLIKTRGQQVTLSCSPISGHRSVSWYQQTPGQGLQFLFEYFSETQRNKGNFPGRFSGRQFSNSRSEMNVSTLELGDSALYLCASSPGQGNRYNEQFFGPGTRLTVL.

Here the CDR3 reads CASSSGSDNEQFF. CDR3 DNA: TGTGCCAGCAGTTCGGGAAGTGACAATGAGCAGTTCTTC. V and J are TRBV27 and TRBJ2-1; D may be TRBD2 (5 bases). CDR3 size: 13 residues. The germline V and J ends were trimmed by 4 bases and 5 bases, with 9 bases remaining between them. Germline V gives CDR1 MNHEY, CDR2 SMNVEV (reference sequence).

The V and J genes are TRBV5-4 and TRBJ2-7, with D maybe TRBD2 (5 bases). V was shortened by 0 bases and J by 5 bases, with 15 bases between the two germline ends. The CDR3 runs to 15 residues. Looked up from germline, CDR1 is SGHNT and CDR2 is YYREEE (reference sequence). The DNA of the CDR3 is TGTGCCAGCAGCTTGGTAACCGGGGAGAGGGACGAGCAGTACTTC. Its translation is CASSLVTGERDEQYF.

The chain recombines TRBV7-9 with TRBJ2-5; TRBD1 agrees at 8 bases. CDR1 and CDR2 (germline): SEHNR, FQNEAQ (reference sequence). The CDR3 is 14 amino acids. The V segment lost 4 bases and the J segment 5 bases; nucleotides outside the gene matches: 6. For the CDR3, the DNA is TGTGCCAGCAGCTCATTGGGACAGGAGGAGACCCAGTACTTC. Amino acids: CASSSLGQEETQYF.

The CDR3 DNA follows: TGCGCCAGCAGCTTGGCCGGACACGAGAGATCTGGAAACACCATATATTTT. Amino acid sequence: CASSLAGHERSGNTIYF. This chain connects TRBV5-1 to TRBJ1-3; D is perhaps TRBD1 (5 bases). The CDR3 has 17 amino acids. The V and J ends lost 0 bases and 1 base respectively, with 14 bases between them. The germline CDR1 and CDR2 sequences are SGHRS and YFSETQ.